This TCR beta chain was sequenced for a study of PD-1 blockade in classical Hodgkin lymphoma. Indicated time point: newly diagnosed, previously untreated cHL patient sample. PBMCs were thawed, and CD8+ T cells were then isolated from them by magnetic negative selection. This CDR3 comprises 13 residues. Per germline, CDR1 MRHNA and CDR2 SNTAGT. V gave up 2 bases and J gave up 6 bases, with 7 bases separating them. TCRdb's copy holds only in-frame clones and misses some; the assay was immunoSEQ multiplex PCR. In the table there are about 15,000 clones, about 90% of which are singletons. The receptor comes from a human donor with classical Hodgkin lymphoma. The sequencing input was CD8+ T cells from blood. This sequence joins TRBV6-4 and TRBJ2-2, with D possibly matching TRBD2 (6 bases). The chain's CDR3 is CASSDREAGELFF. The CDR3 DNA reads as TGTGCCAGCAGTGACAGGGAGGCCGGGGAGCTGTTTTTT.